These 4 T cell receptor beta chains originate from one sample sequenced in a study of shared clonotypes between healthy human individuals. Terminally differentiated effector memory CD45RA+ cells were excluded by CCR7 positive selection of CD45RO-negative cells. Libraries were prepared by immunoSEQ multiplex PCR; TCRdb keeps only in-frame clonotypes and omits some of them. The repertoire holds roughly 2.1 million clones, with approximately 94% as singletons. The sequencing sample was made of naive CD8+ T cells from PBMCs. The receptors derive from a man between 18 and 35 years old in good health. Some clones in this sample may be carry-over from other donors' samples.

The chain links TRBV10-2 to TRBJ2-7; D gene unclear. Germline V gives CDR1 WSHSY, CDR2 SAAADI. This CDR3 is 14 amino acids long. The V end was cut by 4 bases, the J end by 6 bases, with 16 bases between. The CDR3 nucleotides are TGCGCCAGCAGTGGAAGCACGGCGACCAGCGAGCAGTACTTC. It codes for CASSGSTATSEQYF.

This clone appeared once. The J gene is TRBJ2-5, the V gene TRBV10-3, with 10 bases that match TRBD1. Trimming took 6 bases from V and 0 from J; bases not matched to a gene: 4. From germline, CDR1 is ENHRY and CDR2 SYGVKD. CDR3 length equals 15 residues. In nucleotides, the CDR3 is TGTGCCATCAGGTCCGGGACAGGGGACCAAGAGACCCAGTACTTC. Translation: CAIRSGTGDQETQYF.

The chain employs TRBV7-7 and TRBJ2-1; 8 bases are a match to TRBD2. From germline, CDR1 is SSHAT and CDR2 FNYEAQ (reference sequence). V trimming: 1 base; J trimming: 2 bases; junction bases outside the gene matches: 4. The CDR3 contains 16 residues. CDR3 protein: CASSLEVAGTYNEQFF. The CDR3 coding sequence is TGTGCCAGCAGCTTAGAGGTAGCGGGGACCTACAATGAGCAGTTCTTC.

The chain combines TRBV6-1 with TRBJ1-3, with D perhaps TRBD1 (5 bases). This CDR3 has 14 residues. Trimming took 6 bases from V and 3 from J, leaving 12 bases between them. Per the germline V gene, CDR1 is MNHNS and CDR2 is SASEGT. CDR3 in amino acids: CASREKGIGNTIYF. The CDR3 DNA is TGTGCCAGCAGGGAAAAGGGGATTGGAAACACCATATATTTT.